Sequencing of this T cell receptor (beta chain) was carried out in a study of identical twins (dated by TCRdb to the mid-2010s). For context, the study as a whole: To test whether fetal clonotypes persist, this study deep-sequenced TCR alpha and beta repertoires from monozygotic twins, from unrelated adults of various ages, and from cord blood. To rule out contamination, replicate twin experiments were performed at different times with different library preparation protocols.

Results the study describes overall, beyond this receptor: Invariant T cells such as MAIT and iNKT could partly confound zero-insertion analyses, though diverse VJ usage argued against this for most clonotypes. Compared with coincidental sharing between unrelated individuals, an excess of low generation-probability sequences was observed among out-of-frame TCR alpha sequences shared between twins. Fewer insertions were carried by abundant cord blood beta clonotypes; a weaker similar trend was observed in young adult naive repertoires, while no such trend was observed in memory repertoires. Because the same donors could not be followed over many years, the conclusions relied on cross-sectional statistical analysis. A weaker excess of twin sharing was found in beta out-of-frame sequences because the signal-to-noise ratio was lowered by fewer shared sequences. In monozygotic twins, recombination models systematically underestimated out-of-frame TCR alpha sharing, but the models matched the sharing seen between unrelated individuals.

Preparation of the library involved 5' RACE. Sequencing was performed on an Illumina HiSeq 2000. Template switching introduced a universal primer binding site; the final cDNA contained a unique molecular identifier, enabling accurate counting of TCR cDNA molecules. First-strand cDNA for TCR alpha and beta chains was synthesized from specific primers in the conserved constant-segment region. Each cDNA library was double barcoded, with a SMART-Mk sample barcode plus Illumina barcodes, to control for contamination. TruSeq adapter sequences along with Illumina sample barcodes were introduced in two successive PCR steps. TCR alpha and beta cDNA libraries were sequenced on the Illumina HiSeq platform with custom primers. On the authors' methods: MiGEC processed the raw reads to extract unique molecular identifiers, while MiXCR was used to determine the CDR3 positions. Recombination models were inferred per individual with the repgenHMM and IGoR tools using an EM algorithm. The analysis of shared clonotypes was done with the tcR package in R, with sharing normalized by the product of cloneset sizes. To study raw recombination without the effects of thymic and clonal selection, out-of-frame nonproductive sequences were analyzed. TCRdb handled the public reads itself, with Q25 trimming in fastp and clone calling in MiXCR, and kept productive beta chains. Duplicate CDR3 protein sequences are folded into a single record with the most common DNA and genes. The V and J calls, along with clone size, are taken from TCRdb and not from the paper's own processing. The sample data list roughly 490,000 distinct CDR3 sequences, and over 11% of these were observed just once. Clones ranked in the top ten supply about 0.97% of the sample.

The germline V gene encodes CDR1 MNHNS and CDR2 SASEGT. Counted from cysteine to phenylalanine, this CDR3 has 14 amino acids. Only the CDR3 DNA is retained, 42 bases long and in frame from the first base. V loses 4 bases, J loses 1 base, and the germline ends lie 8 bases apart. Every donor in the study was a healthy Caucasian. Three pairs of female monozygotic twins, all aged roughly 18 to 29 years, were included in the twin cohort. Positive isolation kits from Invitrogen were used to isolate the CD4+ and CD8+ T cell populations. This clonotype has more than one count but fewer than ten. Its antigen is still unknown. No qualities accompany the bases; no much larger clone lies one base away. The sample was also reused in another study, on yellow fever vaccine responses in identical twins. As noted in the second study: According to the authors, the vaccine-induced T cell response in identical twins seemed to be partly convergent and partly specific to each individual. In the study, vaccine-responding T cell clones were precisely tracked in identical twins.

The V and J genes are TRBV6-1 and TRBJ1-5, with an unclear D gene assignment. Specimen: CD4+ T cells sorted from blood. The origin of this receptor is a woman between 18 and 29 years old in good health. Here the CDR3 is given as CASSVWVSNQPQHF. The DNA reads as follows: TGTGCCAGCAGTGTATGGGTGAGCAATCAGCCCCAGCATTTT.